A single sample gave rise to the 15 T cell receptor beta chains below, sequenced in a study of blood T cell repertoires in COVID-19 (dated by TCRdb to the early 2020s). Library preparation was by the immunoSEQ multiplex PCR assay. This immuneACCESS table, as held by TCRdb, lists in-frame sequences with V and J called but not all clones. Of the missing ones, under half trace to an unresolved V gene in checked studies; the others have no known cause. For this sample the table gives hundreds of thousands of clones, of which 80% to 95% were detected only once. The ten largest account for 0.75% to 1% of the sample. Sequencing was carried out using peripheral blood. Receptors were obtained from a man aged 60 to 75 with COVID-19, enrolled during active disease.

V gene TRBV11-1 combines with J gene TRBJ2-3; D gene ambiguous. V lost 1 base and J lost 0, with 5 bases in between. The CDR3 totals 14 residues. Germline CDR1 and CDR2: SGHAT and FQDESV (reference sequence). CDR3 sequence reads: CASSLGRSTDTQYF. The CDR3 DNA follows: TGTGCCAGCAGCTTAGGCAGAAGCACAGATACGCAGTATTTT.

V and J are TRBV24-1 and TRBJ2-5; no clear D. Trimming shortened V by 4 bases and J by 2 bases, and 10 bases separated the two germline ends. Germline V gene sequence: CDR1 KGHDR, CDR2 SFDVKD. The CDR3 is made up of 14 amino acids. CDR3 sequence (DNA): TGTGCCACCAGTGACCCTGTACGGCAAGAGACCCAGTACTTC. Translation gives CATSDPVRQETQYF.

The chain employs TRBV19 and TRBJ1-1, with 10 positions matching TRBD1. V was clipped by 7 bases and J by 5 bases; unmatched bases: 13. Germline-derived CDR1 and CDR2 are LNHDA and SQIVND (reference sequence). The CDR3 consists of 16 residues. The chain's CDR3 is CASTEYTTGGKTEAFF. In DNA, the CDR3 is TGTGCCAGTACCGAATACACGACAGGGGGCAAGACTGAAGCTTTCTTT.

Written as DNA, the CDR3 is TGTGCCAGCAGAGGGGACACTGAAGCTTTCTTT. As protein: CASRGDTEAFF. V gene TRBV25-1 combines with J gene TRBJ1-1; D perhaps matches TRBD1 (5 bases). Germline CDR1 MGHDK, CDR2 SYGVNS. The CDR3 has 11 residues. Trimming pared 6 bases from V and 3 bases from J, leaving 5 bases between. The full variable domain, with the rest looked up from reference TRBV25-1 and TRBJ1-1, is EADIYQTPRYLVIGTGKKITLECSQTMGHDKMYWYQQDPGMELHLIHYSYGVNSTEKGDLSSESTVSRIRTEHFPLTLESARPSHTSQYLCASRGDTEAFFGQGTRLTVV.

The chain's CDR3 is CASTRGIGAYEQYF. As DNA, the CDR3 is TGTGCCAGCACTAGGGGTATTGGGGCCTACGAGCAGTACTTC. The chain uses TRBV27 and TRBJ2-7, with D tentatively TRBD1 (5 bases). The CDR3 consists of 14 residues. CDR1 is MNHEY, CDR2 SMNVEV, per germline (reference sequence). The germline V and J ends were trimmed by 7 bases and 2 bases, with 15 bases remaining between them.

The V call is TRBV5-1, the J call TRBJ2-3; 9 bases line up with TRBD1. Germline values: CDR1 SGHRS, CDR2 YFSETQ. The CDR3 has 15 amino acids. Germline trimming cut 5 bases from V and 3 bases from J; bases unmatched to any gene: 7. The CDR3 loop is CASRDGTGPTDTQYF. The CDR3 DNA reads as TGCGCCAGCAGAGACGGGACAGGGCCAACAGATACGCAGTATTTT.

This rearrangement joins TRBV6-5 to TRBJ1-1; 7 bases match TRBD1. The CDR3 is made up of 16 amino acids. The germline V gene has CDR1 MNHEY and CDR2 SVGAGI. V lost 0 bases to trimming and J lost 1 base; unmatched junction nucleotides: 5. CDR3 sequence reads: CASSYSRRDRNTEAFF. CDR3 in DNA: TGTGCCAGCAGTTACTCGAGACGGGACAGGAACACTGAAGCTTTCTTT.

The chain combines TRBV6-6 with TRBJ2-3, with TRBD2 matching 7 bases. The CDR3 has 16 residues. J was trimmed by 0 bases and V by 3 bases; bases with no gene match: 6. The germline V gene encodes CDR1 MNHNY and CDR2 SVGAGI (reference sequence). The CDR3 spells CASSYFLAASTDTQYF. The CDR3 DNA reads as TGTGCCAGCAGTTATTTTCTAGCGGCTAGCACAGATACGCAGTATTTT.

The chain is built from TRBV19 and TRBJ1-1, with TRBD1 matching 7 bases. The CDR3 has 13 residues. Germline V CDR1 and CDR2: LNHDA, SQIVND (reference sequence). After removal of 3 bases from V and 6 bases from J, the junction contained 4 bases not matched to a gene. This CDR3 reads CASSMTGRPEAFF. As DNA, the CDR3 is TGTGCCAGTAGTATGACAGGGAGGCCTGAAGCTTTCTTT.

The chain links TRBV4-2 to TRBJ1-4, with TRBD1 as a possible D gene (6 bases). Germline CDR1 LGHNA, CDR2 YNFKEQ. The length of the CDR3 is 19 residues. Trimming left V 0 bases short and J 4 bases short, with 21 bases between. For the CDR3, the DNA is TGTGCCAGCAGCCAAGATCTGCAGGGGATGGTGGCCCTTAATGAAAAACTGTTTTTT. This sequence encodes CASSQDLQGMVALNEKLFF.

CDR3 protein: CASGSGYTGELFF. The CDR3 nucleotides are TGTGCCAGCGGATCAGGGTACACCGGGGAGCTGTTTTTT. V and J are TRBV12-3 or TRBV12-4 and TRBJ2-2, with D possibly matching TRBD1 (5 bases). The CDR3 loop spans 13 amino acids. Trimming left V 8 bases short and J 3 bases short, with 10 bases between.

The chain couples TRBV18 to TRBJ1-5; D gene unclear. The length of the CDR3 is 15 residues. V shed 0 bases and J shed 0 bases, with 6 bases lying between them. Germline values: CDR1 KGHSH, CDR2 LQKENI. CDR3 amino acids: CASSPPAGSNQPQHF. For the CDR3, the DNA is TGTGCCAGCTCACCACCTGCCGGTAGCAATCAGCCCCAGCATTTT.

This clone appeared a single time. This chain connects TRBV30 to TRBJ2-3, with a weak D call TRBD2 (5 bases). V was shortened by 1 base and J by 3 bases, with 17 bases between the two germline ends. There are 16 residues in the CDR3. Germline CDR1 is GTSNPN and CDR2 is SVGIG (reference sequence). The CDR3 coding sequence is TGTGCCTGGAGTGCTGGACTCTCTGCACAAACAGATACGCAGTATTTT. It encodes CAWSAGLSAQTDTQYF.

The chain recombines TRBV29-1 with TRBJ1-1; D might be TRBD1 (5 bases). The CDR3 is made up of 11 amino acids. Trimming stripped 6 bases from V and 5 bases from J, with 10 bases between. Germline-derived CDR1 and CDR2 are SQVTM and ANQGSEA. The CDR3 is CSVSGRTEAFF. CDR3 bases: TGCAGCGTCTCAGGGAGGACTGAAGCTTTCTTT.

V gene TRBV28 combines with J gene TRBJ2-7, with D unclear. The CDR3 sequence is 13 residues long. With 5 bases removed from V and 5 bases from J, the gap between germline ends came to 13 bases. Germline loops: CDR1 MDHEN, CDR2 SYDVKM. For the CDR3, the DNA is TGTGCCAGCAGTATAGGTCGGGTAAACGAGCAGTACTTC. The encoded protein is CASSIGRVNEQYF. The whole variable domain, filled in from reference TRBV28 and TRBJ2-7, reads DVKVTQSSRYLVKRTGEKVFLECVQDMDHENMFWYRQDPGLGLRLIYFSYDVKMKEKGDIPEGYSVSREKKERFSLILESASTNQTSMYLCASSIGRVNEQYFGPGTRLTVT.